This TCR beta chain was found in a study of blood T cell repertoires in COVID-19. At the level of the study: Acute and convalescent COVID-19 specimens originated in the United States, Italy and Spain.

The germline V and J ends were trimmed by 1 base and 3 bases, with 4 bases remaining between them. The CDR3 is made up of 13 amino acids. Germline V CDR1 and CDR2: SGHNT, YENEEA. Study processing details: It was from reference gene primer amplification that nucleated cell counts were estimated. The data were produced by immunoSEQ multiplex PCR, yet TCRdb's version contains in-frame clones alone and is incomplete. V and J calls and clone size come straight from that table; D and trimming were deduced from the DNA. The sample shows around 58,000 clones, around 90% of them seen only once. Residents of approximately 25 US areas, aged about 18 to 89 years, made up the participants.

The rearrangement links TRBV11-3 to TRBJ2-1; D is uncertain. Input material: PBMCs or T cells enriched from blood (not recorded which). The clonotype was recovered from a woman in her forties who had recovered from COVID-19. The CDR3 is CASSLGSYNEQFF. CDR3 DNA: TGTGCCAGCAGCTTAGGTAGCTACAATGAGCAGTTCTTC.